This T cell receptor (beta chain) was profiled in a study of T cells in Graves' hyperthyroidism and ophthalmopathy. This clonotype occurred once. Its antigen is still unknown. A roughly 9.3 ml volume of fresh peripheral blood provided the PBMCs. The study, taken as a whole, reports: Most expanded thyroid clonotypes above 0.001 recurred in blood.

V lost 5 bases and J lost 7, with 6 bases in between. The CDR3 contains 12 residues. The germline gives CDR1 ENHRY, CDR2 SYGVKD. The investigators amplified TCR beta CDR3 regions from RNA transcripts. Initially, a first-round RT-PCR of the TCR CDR3 employed the HTBI primer set. TCRdb reanalysed the multiplex PCR reads using MiXCR and keeps one entry per CDR3 protein. The top ten clones hold 9.5% to 15% of a sample with more than 45,000 distinct CDR3 sequences, just under 50% of them seen once. The TCR originated in a woman in her thirties with Graves' ophthalmopathy. This chain connects TRBV10-3 to TRBJ1-6; D is ambiguous. The specimen was blood. The CDR3 bases are TGTGCCATCAGTCCGGGCAATTCACCCCTCCACTTT. Its protein product is CAISPGNSPLHF.